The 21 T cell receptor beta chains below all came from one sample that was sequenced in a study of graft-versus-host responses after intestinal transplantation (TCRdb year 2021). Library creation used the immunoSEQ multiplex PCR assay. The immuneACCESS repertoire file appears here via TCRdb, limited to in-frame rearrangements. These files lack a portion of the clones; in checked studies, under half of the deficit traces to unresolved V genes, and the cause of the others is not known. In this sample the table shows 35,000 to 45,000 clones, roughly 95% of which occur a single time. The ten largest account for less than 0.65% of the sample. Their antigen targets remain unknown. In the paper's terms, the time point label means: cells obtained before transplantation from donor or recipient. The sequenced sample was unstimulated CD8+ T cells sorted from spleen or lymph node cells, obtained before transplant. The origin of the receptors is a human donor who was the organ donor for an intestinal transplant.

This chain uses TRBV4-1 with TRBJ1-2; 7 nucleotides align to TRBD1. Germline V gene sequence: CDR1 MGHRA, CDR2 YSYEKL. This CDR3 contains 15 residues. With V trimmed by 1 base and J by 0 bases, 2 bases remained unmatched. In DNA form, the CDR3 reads TGCGCCAGCAGCCAAGGGACAGGCCCTAACTATGGCTACACCTTC. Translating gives CASSQGTGPNYGYTF.

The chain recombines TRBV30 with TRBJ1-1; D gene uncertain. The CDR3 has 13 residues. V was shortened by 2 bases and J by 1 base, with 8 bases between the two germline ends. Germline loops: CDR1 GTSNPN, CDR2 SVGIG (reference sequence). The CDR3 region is CAWSKTENTEAFF. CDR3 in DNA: TGTGCCTGGAGTAAGACCGAGAACACTGAAGCTTTCTTT.

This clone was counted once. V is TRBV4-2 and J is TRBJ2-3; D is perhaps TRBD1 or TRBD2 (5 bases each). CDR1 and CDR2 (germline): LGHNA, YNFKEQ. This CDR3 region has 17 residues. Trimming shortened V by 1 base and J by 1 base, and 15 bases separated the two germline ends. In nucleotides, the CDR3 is TGTGCCAGCAGCCAAGTCGGGGCGTGGGCCCGCACAGATACGCAGTATTTT. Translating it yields CASSQVGAWARTDTQYF.

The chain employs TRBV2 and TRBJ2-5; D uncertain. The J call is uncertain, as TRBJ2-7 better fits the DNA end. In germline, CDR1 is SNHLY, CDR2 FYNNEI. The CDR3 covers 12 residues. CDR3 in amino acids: CASSEGSPEQYF. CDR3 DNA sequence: TGTGCCAGCAGTGAAGGATCTCCCGAGCAGTACTTC.

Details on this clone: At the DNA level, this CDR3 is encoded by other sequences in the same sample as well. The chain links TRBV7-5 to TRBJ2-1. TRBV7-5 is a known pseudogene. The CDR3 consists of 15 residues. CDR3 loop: CARRQRDRGFNEQFF. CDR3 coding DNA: TGTGCCAGAAGACAGCGGGACAGAGGCTTCAATGAGCAGTTCTTC.

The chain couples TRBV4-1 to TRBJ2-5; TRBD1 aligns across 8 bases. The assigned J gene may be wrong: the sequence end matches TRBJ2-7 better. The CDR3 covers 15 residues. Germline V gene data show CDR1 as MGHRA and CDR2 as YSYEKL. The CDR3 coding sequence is TGCGCCAGCAGCCAAGTTCCAGGGGGCGGGTACGAGCAGTACTTC. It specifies CASSQVPGGGYEQYF.

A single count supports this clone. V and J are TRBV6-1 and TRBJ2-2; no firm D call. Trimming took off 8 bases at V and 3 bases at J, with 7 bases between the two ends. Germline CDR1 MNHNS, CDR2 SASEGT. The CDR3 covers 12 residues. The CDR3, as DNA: TGTGCCAGCGAGAGTTACACCGGGGAGCTGTTTTTT. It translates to CASESYTGELFF.

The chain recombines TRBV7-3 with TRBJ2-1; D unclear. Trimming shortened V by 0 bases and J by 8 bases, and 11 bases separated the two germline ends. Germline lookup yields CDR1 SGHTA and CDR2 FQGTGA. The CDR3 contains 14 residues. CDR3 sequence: CASSLTRVAHEQFF. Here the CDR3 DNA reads TGTGCCAGCAGCTTAACCCGTGTCGCCCATGAGCAGTTCTTC.

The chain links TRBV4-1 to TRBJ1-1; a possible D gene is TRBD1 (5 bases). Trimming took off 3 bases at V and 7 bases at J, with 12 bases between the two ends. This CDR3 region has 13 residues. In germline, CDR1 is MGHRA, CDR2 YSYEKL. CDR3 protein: CASSHIGGDEAFF. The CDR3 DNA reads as TGCGCCAGCAGCCATATTGGGGGGGATGAAGCTTTCTTT.

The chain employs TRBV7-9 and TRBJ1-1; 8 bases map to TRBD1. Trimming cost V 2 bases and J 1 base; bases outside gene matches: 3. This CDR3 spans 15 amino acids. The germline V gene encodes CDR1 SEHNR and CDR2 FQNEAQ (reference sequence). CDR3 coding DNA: TGTGCCAGCAGCTTACTCGGGACAGGGAACACTGAAGCTTTCTTT. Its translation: CASSLLGTGNTEAFF.

The CDR3 spells CASSFAGGTYYEQYF. The CDR3 region has the DNA TGTGCCAGCAGTTTCGCGGGGGGCACATACTACGAGCAGTACTTC. The J gene is TRBJ2-7, the V gene TRBV27; TRBD2 agrees at 8 bases. Germline CDR1 is MNHEY and CDR2 is SMNVEV (reference sequence). The CDR3 extends over 15 amino acids. V shed 3 bases and J 3 bases; nucleotides not matched to a gene: 7.

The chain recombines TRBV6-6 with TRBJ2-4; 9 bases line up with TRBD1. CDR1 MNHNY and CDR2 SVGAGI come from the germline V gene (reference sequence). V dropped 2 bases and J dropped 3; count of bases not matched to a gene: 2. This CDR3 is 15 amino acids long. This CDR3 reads CASSYETGGKNIQYF. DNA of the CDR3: TGTGCCAGCAGTTACGAGACAGGGGGCAAAAACATTCAGTACTTC.

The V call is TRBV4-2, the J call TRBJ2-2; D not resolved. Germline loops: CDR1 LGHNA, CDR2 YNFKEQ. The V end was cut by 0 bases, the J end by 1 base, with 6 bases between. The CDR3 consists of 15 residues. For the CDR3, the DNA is TGTGCCAGCAGCCAAGATAGTCAGAACACCGGGGAGCTGTTTTTT. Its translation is CASSQDSQNTGELFF.

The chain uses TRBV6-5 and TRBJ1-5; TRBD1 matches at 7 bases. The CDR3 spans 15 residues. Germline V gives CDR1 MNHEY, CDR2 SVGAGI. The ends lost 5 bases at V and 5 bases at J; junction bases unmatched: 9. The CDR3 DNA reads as TGTGCCAGCAGTACATCAACAGGGGTCCATCAGCCCCAGCATTTT. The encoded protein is CASSTSTGVHQPQHF.

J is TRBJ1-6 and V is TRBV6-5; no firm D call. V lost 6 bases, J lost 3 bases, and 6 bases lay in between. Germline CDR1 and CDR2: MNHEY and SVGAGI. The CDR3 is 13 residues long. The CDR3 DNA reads TGTGCCAGCAGCGGAGTCTATAATTCACCCCTCCACTTT. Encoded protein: CASSGVYNSPLHF.

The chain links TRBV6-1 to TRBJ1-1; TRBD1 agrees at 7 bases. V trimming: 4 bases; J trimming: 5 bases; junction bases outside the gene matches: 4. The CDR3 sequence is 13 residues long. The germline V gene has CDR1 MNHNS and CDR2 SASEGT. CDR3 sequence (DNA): TGTGCCAGCAGTGGGACAGGTCGGACTGAAGCTTTCTTT. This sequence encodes CASSGTGRTEAFF.

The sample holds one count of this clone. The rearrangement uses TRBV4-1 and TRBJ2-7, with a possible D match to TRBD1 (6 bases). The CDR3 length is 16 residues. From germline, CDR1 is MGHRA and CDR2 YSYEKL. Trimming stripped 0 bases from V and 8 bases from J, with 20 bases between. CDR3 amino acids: CASSQESTGIPTKQYF. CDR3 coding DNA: TGCGCCAGCAGCCAAGAATCGACAGGCATTCCTACGAAGCAGTACTTC.

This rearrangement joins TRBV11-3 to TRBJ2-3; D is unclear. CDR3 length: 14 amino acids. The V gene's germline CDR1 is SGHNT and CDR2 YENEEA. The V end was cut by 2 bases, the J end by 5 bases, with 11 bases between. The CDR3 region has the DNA TGTGCCAGCAGCTTAAGAGGCAGGCTAGATACGCAGTATTTT. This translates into CASSLRGRLDTQYF.

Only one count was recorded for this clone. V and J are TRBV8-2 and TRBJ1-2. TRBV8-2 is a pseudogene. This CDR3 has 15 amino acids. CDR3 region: CGSSFRKRKTYGYTF. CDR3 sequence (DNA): TGTGGCAGCTCGTTTAGGAAACGAAAGACCTATGGCTACACCTTC.

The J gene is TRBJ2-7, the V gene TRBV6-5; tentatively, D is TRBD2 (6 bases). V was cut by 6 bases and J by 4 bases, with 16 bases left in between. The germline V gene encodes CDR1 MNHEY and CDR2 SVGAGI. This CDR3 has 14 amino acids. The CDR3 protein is CASSDTSNPYEQYF. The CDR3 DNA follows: TGTGCCAGCAGCGATACTAGCAACCCTTACGAGCAGTACTTC.

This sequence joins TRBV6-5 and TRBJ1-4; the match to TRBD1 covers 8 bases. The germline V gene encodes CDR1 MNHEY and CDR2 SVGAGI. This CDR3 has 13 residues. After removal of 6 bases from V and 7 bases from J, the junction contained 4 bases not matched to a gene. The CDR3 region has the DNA TGTGCCAGCAGACTAGACAGGGGTGAAAAACTGTTTTTT. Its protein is CASRLDRGEKLFF.